The rows below give T cell receptor beta chains drawn from one sample of a study of shared T cell receptors in the human thymus. The table came from immunoSEQ multiplex PCR; TCRdb's copy has only in-frame clones and leaves some out. The profile shows hundreds of thousands of clones, 80% to 90% of them singletons. A further study also used this sample, focusing on human thymus T cells.

The source material was thymocytes. The receptors shown here come from a girl less than two years old with a congenital heart defect. Both conserved end residues are part of each CDR3. A D gene is named only where the DNA matches it firmly. Where a row states a size, it is once, few, many or the class of an expanded clone; other rows omit it.

>NA|NA|10|TRBV29-1|TRBJ1-2
CSVPPRGYTF
TGCAGCGTCCCCCCCCGGGGCTACACCTTC
>TRBD1|NA|15|TRBV19|TRBJ2-7
CASSSGQSTSYEQYF
TGTGCCAGTAGTTCGGGACAGTCGACTTCCTACGAGCAGTACTTC
>NA|NA|14|TRBV28|TRBJ2-5
CASSLIPEGETQYF
TGTGCCAGCAGTTTGATCCCGGAGGGAGAGACCCAGTACTTC
>TRBD2|NA|16|TRBV9|TRBJ2-3
CASSEGLAGGMNTQYF
TGTGCCAGCAGCGAGGGACTAGCGGGGGGGATGAATACGCAGTATTTT
>TRBD2|NA|15|TRBV2|TRBJ2-7
CASSECWGGPAEQYF
TGTGCCAGCAGTGAATGTTGGGGGGGACCGGCCGAGCAGTACTTC
>TRBD1|NA|17|TRBV11-2|TRBJ1-2
CASSLPSRQGRLYGYTF
TGTGCCAGCAGCCTACCTTCGAGACAGGGGCGACTCTATGGCTACACCTTC
>TRBD2|NA|14|TRBV7-2|TRBJ2-7
CASSPAGRSYEQYF
TGTGCCAGCAGCCCAGCGGGGAGATCCTACGAGCAGTACTTC
>NA|NA|13|TRBV10-1|TRBJ2-7
CASSENNSYEQYF
TGCGCCAGCAGTGAGAACAACTCCTACGAGCAGTACTTC
>NA|NA|14|TRBV11-2|TRBJ1-1
CASSPRTGNTEAFF
TGTGCCAGCAGCCCCCGCACAGGAAACACTGAAGCTTTCTTT
>NA|NA|15|TRBV14|TRBJ1-6
CASSPAGTYNSPLHF
TGTGCCAGCAGCCCGGCAGGGACCTATAATTCACCCCTCCACTTT
>NA|NA|15|TRBV6-5|TRBJ1-6
CASSYSLQLNSPLHF
TGTGCCAGCAGTTACTCTCTGCAGTTGAATTCACCCCTCCACTTT
>NA|NA|17|TRBV5-6|TRBJ1-4
CASSPATTPGRHEKLFF
TGTGCCAGCAGCCCTGCTACGACCCCCGGGAGGCACGAAAAACTGTTTTTT
>NA|NA|15|TRBV27|TRBJ1-1
CASSSSSSRGGEAFF
TGTGCCAGCAGTTCCTCCTCTTCCAGGGGTGGTGAAGCTTTCTTT
>TRBD2|few|14|TRBV4-1|TRBJ2-1
CASSPSGGNNEQFF
TGCGCCAGCAGCCCTAGCGGGGGAAACAATGAGCAGTTCTTC
>NA|few|15|TRBV5-4|TRBJ1-2
CASSPFKDRPYGYTF
TGTGCCAGCAGCCCTTTTAAGGACAGACCATATGGCTACACCTTC
>NA|NA|17|TRBV4-2|TRBJ1-6
CASSQGFGEGRRSPLHF
TGTGCCAGCAGCCAAGGATTTGGTGAGGGTAGGAGGTCACCCCTCCACTTT
>NA|NA|18|TRBV6-1|TRBJ1-5
CASSEAEPGTAQNQPQHF
TGTGCCAGCAGTGAAGCTGAGCCGGGAACAGCCCAAAATCAGCCCCAGCATTTT
>NA|NA|13|TRBV7-4|TRBJ2-5
CASSRRSQETQYF
TGTGCCAGCAGCAGACGGAGCCAAGAGACCCAGTACTTC
>NA|NA|16|TRBV6-1|TRBJ1-6
CASSDREDTMNSPLHF
TGTGCCAGCAGTGATCGGGAGGATACCATGAATTCACCCCTCCACTTT
>NA|NA|14|TRBV6-5|TRBJ1-6
CASSFGSYNSPLHF
TGTGCCAGCAGTTTCGGGTCCTATAATTCCCCCCTCCACTTT
>TRBD2|few|13|TRBV6-1|TRBJ2-1
CASSCLADNEQFF
TGTGCCAGCAGTTGCCTAGCGGACAATGAGCAGTTCTTC
>NA|NA|14|TRBV28|TRBJ1-1
CASSSPGANTEAFF
TGTGCCAGCAGCTCCCCAGGGGCGAACACTGAAGCTTTCTTT
>TRBD2|once|16|TRBV7-2|TRBJ2-3
CASSFGTSYSTDTQYF
TGTGCCAGCAGCTTTGGGACTAGTTATAGCACAGATACGCAGTATTTT
>NA|once|13|TRBV7-2|TRBJ2-2
CASSLVYTGELFF
TGTGCCAGCAGCTTAGTCTACACCGGGGAGCTGTTTTTT
>NA|NA|15|TRBV5-4|TRBJ1-2
CASSLGGKGVYGYTF
TGTGCCAGCAGCTTGGGTGGGAAAGGGGTCTATGGCTACACCTTC
>NA|NA|14|TRBV2|TRBJ1-1
CASSEAPEGTEAFF
TGTGCCAGCAGTGAGGCCCCGGAGGGCACTGAAGCTTTCTTT
>TRBD1|NA|15|TRBV18|TRBJ1-5
CASSQTGEINQPQHF
TGTGCCAGCTCACAAACAGGGGAGATTAATCAGCCCCAGCATTTT
>NA|NA|13|TRBV5-6|TRBJ2-7
CASRKIGGYEQYF
TGTGCCAGCAGAAAGATTGGAGGCTACGAGCAGTACTTC
>TRBD2|NA|18|TRBV25-1|TRBJ2-1
CASSEYKFGLAHGNEQFF
TGTGCCAGCAGTGAATATAAGTTCGGACTAGCTCACGGCAATGAGCAGTTCTTC
>NA|NA|16|TRBV2|TRBJ2-7
CASSNTPTPTSYEQYF
TGTGCCAGCAGCAACACCCCGACACCTACGTCCTACGAGCAGTACTTC
>NA|NA|18|TRBV27|TRBJ1-1
CASSIRKIEGEKNTEAFF
TGTGCCAGCAGTATACGCAAGATCGAAGGGGAAAAAAACACTGAAGCTTTCTTT
>NA|NA|17|TRBV28|TRBJ1-5
CASSPLGASGDHQPQHF
TGTGCCAGCAGCCCTCTTGGGGCATCAGGGGATCATCAGCCCCAGCATTTT
>TRBD1|NA|12|TRBV7-9|TRBJ1-3
CASSGLDRGVNF
TGTGCCAGCAGCGGCCTGGACAGGGGAGTGAATTTT
>TRBD1|few|15|TRBV6-4|TRBJ2-1
CASAATGGSYNEQFF
TGTGCCAGCGCGGCGACAGGGGGCTCCTACAATGAGCAGTTCTTC
>NA|NA|18|TRBV18|TRBJ2-3
CASSPPNLVMETIDTQYF
TGTGCCAGCTCACCTCCTAATCTGGTCATGGAGACGATAGATACGCAGTATTTT
>TRBD1|NA|18|TRBV5-6|TRBJ2-2
CASSPRLQGAFNTGELFF
TGTGCCAGCAGCCCAAGACTACAGGGGGCATTCAACACCGGGGAGCTGTTTTTT
>NA|NA|18|TRBV27|TRBJ2-3
CASSLRGRRGLSTDTQYF
TGTGCCAGCAGTTTAAGGGGGAGGAGGGGGCTTAGCACAGATACGCAGTATTTT
>TRBD2|NA|17|TRBV28|TRBJ2-2
CASSLHRERGNTGELFF
TGTGCCAGCAGTTTGCATCGGGAGCGGGGGAACACCGGGGAGCTGTTTTTT
>TRBD1|NA|23|TRBV5-1|TRBJ1-1
CASSLEFPGQVRSGDRLYAEAFF
TGCGCCAGCAGCTTGGAGTTCCCGGGACAGGTAAGGAGTGGGGATCGTTTGTACGCTGAAGCTTTCTTT
>TRBD1|NA|14|TRBV9|TRBJ1-2
CASSETGEAGGYTF
TGTGCCAGCAGCGAAACAGGGGAAGCGGGTGGCTACACCTTC
>TRBD2|NA|17|TRBV9|TRBJ2-3
CASSPRALAGATDTQYF
TGTGCCAGCAGCCCTAGGGCACTAGCGGGGGCCACAGATACGCAGTATTTT
>TRBD1|few|12|TRBV29-1|TRBJ1-1
CSAGQENTEAFF
TGCAGCGCTGGACAGGAGAACACTGAAGCTTTCTTT
>TRBD1|few|12|TRBV2|TRBJ2-7
CASSRDSYEQYF
TGTGCCAGCAGCCGGGACAGCTACGAGCAGTACTTC
>TRBD2|NA|16|TRBV14|TRBJ2-1
CASSQEAGVTYNEQFF
TGTGCCAGCAGCCAAGAGGCGGGGGTCACCTACAATGAGCAGTTCTTC
>TRBD1|NA|16|TRBV7-9|TRBJ1-2
CASRDGQGVSNYGYTF
TGTGCCAGCAGAGACGGACAGGGAGTATCTAACTATGGCTACACCTTC
>TRBD2|NA|14|TRBV5-1|TRBJ2-1
CATSCGGPRNEQFF
TGCGCCACATCCTGCGGGGGGCCGAGGAATGAGCAGTTCTTC
>NA|NA|15|TRBV19|TRBJ1-4
CASSISPDQGEKLFF
TGTGCCAGTAGTATATCGCCAGACCAGGGGGAAAAACTGTTTTTT
>NA|NA|14|TRBV21-1|TRBJ2-7
CASSRKQGSYEQYF
TGTGCCAGCAGCCGGAAACAGGGGTCCTACGAGCAGTACTTC
>NA|NA|14|TRBV28|TRBJ1-6
CASSPGSFLSPLHF
TGTGCCAGCAGTCCGGGGTCTTTCTTATCACCCCTCCACTTT
>NA|few|17|TRBV11-3|TRBJ2-5
CASSLNTPGLQGETQYF
TGTGCCAGCAGCTTAAATACACCGGGACTCCAGGGAGAGACCCAGTACTTC
>NA|NA|13|TRBV19|TRBJ1-2
CATQTPGAYGYTF
TGTGCCACCCAAACCCCAGGGGCCTATGGCTACACCTTC
>TRBD1|NA|15|TRBV7-9|TRBJ1-6
CASSLTGAINSPLHF
TGTGCCAGCAGCTTAACAGGGGCGATTAATTCACCCCTCCACTTT
>NA|few|18|TRBV10-3|TRBJ1-3
CAISESLNLTGAGNTIYF
TGTGCCATCAGTGAGTCCTTAAATCTTACGGGAGCTGGAAACACCATATATTTT
>TRBD1|NA|16|TRBV28|TRBJ2-2
CASTKSGTVDTGELFF
TGTGCCAGCACCAAATCAGGGACAGTCGACACCGGGGAGCTGTTTTTT
>NA|NA|13|TRBV9|TRBJ2-7
CASTGEGRGEQYF
TGTGCCAGCACCGGGGAAGGGCGGGGCGAGCAGTACTTC
>NA|NA|17|TRBV7-2|TRBJ2-7
CASSTKSWGVGSYEQYF
TGTGCCAGCAGCACAAAGAGTTGGGGAGTCGGATCCTACGAGCAGTACTTC
>NA|few|20|TRBV4-3|TRBJ1-6
CASSQTTPRGIETYNSPLHF
TGCGCCAGCAGCCAAACAACCCCCCGAGGTATAGAAACATATAATTCACCCCTCCACTTT